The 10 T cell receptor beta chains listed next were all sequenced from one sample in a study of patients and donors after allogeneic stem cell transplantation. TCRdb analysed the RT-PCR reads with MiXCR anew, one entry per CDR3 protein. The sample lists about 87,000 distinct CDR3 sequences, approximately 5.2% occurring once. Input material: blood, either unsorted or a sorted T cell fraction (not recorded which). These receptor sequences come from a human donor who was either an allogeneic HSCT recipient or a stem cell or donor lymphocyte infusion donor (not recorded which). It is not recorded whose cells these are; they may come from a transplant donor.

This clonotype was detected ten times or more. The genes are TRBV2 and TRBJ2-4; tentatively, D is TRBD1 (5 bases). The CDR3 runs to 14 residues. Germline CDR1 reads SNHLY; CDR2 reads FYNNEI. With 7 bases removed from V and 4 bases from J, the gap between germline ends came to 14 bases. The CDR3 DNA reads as TGTGCCAGCAAACAGGACGGTCCAAAAAACATTCAGTACTTC. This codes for CASKQDGPKNIQYF.

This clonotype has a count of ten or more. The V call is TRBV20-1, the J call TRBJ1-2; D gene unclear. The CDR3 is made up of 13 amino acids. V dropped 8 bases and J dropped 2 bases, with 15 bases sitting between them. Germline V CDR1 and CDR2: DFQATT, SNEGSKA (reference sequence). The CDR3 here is CSLNAGPNYGYTF. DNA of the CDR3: TGCAGTTTAAACGCTGGACCGAACTATGGCTACACCTTC.

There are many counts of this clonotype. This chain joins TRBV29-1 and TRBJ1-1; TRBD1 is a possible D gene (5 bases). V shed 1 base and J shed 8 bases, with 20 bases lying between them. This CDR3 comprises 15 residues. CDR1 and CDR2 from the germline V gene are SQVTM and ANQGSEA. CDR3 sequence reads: CSVEGDGGALLEAFF. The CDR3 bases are TGCAGCGTTGAAGGGGACGGGGGAGCTTTATTAGAAGCTTTCTTT.

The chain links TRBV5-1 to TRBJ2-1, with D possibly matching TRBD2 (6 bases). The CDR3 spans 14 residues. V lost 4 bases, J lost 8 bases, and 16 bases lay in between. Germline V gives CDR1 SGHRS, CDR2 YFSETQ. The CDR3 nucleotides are TGCGCCAGCAGCCCGGGGGATTGGGGGGATGAGCAGTTCTTC. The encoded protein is CASSPGDWGDEQFF.

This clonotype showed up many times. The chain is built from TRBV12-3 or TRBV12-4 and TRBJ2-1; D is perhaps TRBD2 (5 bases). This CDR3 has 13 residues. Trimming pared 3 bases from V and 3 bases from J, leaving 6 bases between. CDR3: CASSFAGYNEQFF. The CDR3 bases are TGTGCCAGCAGTTTTGCGGGCTACAATGAGCAGTTCTTC.

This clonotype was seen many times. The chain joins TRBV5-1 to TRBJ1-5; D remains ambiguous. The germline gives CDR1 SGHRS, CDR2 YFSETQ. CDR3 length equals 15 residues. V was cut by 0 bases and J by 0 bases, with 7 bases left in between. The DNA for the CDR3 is TGCGCCAGCAGCTTGGACAGCTATAGCAATCAGCCCCAGCATTTT. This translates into CASSLDSYSNQPQHF.

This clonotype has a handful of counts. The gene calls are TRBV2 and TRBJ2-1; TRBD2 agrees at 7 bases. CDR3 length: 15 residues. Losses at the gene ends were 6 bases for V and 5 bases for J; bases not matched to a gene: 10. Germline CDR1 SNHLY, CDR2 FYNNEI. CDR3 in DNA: TGTGCCAGCAGGAGGGAGGCGGGAGATCACAATGAGCAGTTCTTC. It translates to CASRREAGDHNEQFF.

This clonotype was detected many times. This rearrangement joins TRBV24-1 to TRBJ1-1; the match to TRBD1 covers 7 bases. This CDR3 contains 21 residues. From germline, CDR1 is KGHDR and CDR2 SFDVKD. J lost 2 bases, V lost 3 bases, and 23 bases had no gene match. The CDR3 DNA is TGTGCCACCAGTGATGGGGGGGGACAGATTCGGGGAACGGCATCTAACACTGAAGCTTTCTTT. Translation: CATSDGGGQIRGTASNTEAFF.

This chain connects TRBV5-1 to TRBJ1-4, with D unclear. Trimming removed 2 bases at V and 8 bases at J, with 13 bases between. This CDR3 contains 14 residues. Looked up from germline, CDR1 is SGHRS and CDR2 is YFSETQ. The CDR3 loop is CASSFGDPSEKLFF. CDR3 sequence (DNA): TGCGCCAGCAGCTTCGGAGACCCTTCCGAAAAACTGTTTTTT.

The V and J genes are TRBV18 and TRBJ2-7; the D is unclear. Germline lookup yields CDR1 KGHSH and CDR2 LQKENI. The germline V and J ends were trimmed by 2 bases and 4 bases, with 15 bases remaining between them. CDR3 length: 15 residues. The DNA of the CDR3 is TGTGCCAGCTCACCAAAGGCCGGAAGTGCGTACGAGCAGTACTTC. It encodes CASSPKAGSAYEQYF.